The 18 T cell receptor beta chains reported below all come from one sample, sequenced in a study of blood T cell repertoires in COVID-19. TCRdb's table, derived via immunoSEQ multiplex PCR, lists solely in-frame clones and lacks some. This sample yields around 700,000 clones, of which around 90% are seen a single time; roughly 0.25% belongs to the top ten. Specimen: peripheral blood. Receptor source: a woman under 30 with acute or convalescent COVID-19.

The chain couples TRBV6-6 to TRBJ2-7; perhaps TRBD2 as D (6 bases). The V end was cut by 5 bases, the J end by 1 base, with 12 bases between. This CDR3 comprises 14 residues. The V gene's germline CDR1 is MNHNY and CDR2 SVGAGI (reference sequence). The CDR3 coding sequence is TGTGCCAGCAGTCTTCGCGGGGCGTCCTACGAGCAGTACTTC. It codes for CASSLRGASYEQYF.

The chain has TRBV21-1 and TRBJ1-5; the table names TRBD1, a call not compared with the DNA. TRBV21-1 is labeled a pseudogene. The CDR3 has 13 amino acids. The CDR3 region has the DNA TGTGCCAGCAGCACAAATAGCAATCAGCCCCAGCATTTT. This translates into CASSTNSNQPQHF.

The chain employs TRBV11-3 and TRBJ2-7; 7 nucleotides line up with TRBD1. There are 14 residues in the CDR3. Trimming took 1 base from V and 6 from J; bases not matched to a gene: 6. The germline V gene encodes CDR1 SGHNT and CDR2 YENEEA. The CDR3 reads CASSLGDSYAEQYF. The CDR3 nucleotides read TGTGCCAGCAGCTTAGGGGACAGCTACGCCGAGCAGTACTTC.

This chain uses TRBV24-1 with TRBJ1-1; the match to TRBD1 covers 7 bases. The V segment lost 8 bases and the J segment 1 base; nucleotides outside the gene matches: 6. Germline V lookup: CDR1 KGHDR, CDR2 SFDVKD. The CDR3 extends over 14 amino acids. The CDR3 DNA sequence: TGTGCCACCAAAAAAACAGGGGCGAACACTGAAGCTTTCTTT. Protein sequence: CATKKTGANTEAFF.

V usage is TRBV19 and J usage is TRBJ1-5; 7 bases fit TRBD1. The CDR3 contains 15 residues. Germline V gives CDR1 LNHDA, CDR2 SQIVND (reference sequence). The J segment lost 6 bases and the V segment lost 1 base, leaving 6 bases of the junction unmatched. The DNA for the CDR3 is TGTGCCAGTAGTATAGGGGGAGACAGGGTTCAGCCCCAGCATTTT. Translated, it gives CASSIGGDRVQPQHF.

There are a few counts of this clone. The chain carries TRBV27 and TRBJ2-7; D might be TRBD2 (6 bases). This CDR3 has 16 amino acids. Germline assignment: CDR1 MNHEY and CDR2 SMNVEV (reference sequence). Trimming pared 0 bases from V and 0 bases from J, leaving 12 bases between. This CDR3 reads CASSLSIGLFSYEQYF. As DNA, the CDR3 is TGTGCCAGCAGTTTATCGATTGGACTATTCTCCTACGAGCAGTACTTC.

This clone was picked up one time. One end of the junction varies from germline; a read error may be responsible. J is TRBJ1-2 and V is TRBV7-9, with D possibly being TRBD1 (6 bases). Germline V gives CDR1 SEHNR, CDR2 FQNEAQ (reference sequence). The CDR3 is made up of 13 amino acids. CDR3 protein: CASSLGGSQGPAF. Here the CDR3 DNA reads TGTGCCAGCAGCTTAGGCGGAAGCCAGGGGCCGGCCTTC.

The chain carries TRBV7-2 and TRBJ2-7; D perhaps matches TRBD1 (5 bases). V shed 1 base and J shed 3 bases, with 16 bases lying between them. The CDR3 has 16 amino acids. Germline assignment: CDR1 SGHTA and CDR2 FQGNSA. The chain's CDR3 is CASSLVLSAGFYEQYF. CDR3 DNA: TGTGCCAGCAGCTTAGTATTGTCGGCAGGGTTCTACGAGCAGTACTTC.

The V gene is TRBV28, the J gene TRBJ1-1; the match to TRBD1 covers 8 bases. This CDR3 comprises 14 residues. Germline CDR1 is MDHEN and CDR2 is SYDVKM. V gave up 3 bases and J gave up 3 bases; unmatched junction bases: 3. CDR3 sequence reads: CASSLTGEYTEAFF. The CDR3 DNA sequence: TGTGCCAGCAGTTTGACAGGGGAGTACACTGAAGCTTTCTTT.

The genes are TRBV4-1 and TRBJ2-5, with D maybe TRBD1 (7 bases). Per germline, CDR1 MGHRA and CDR2 YSYEKL. Trimming shortened V by 3 bases and J by 7 bases, and 21 bases separated the two germline ends. There are 16 residues in the CDR3. DNA for the CDR3: TGCGCCAGCAGCCACGGAGGGGGCTTCGGGGACGTGACCCAGTACTTC. Residues: CASSHGGGFGDVTQYF.

The chain uses TRBV20-1 and TRBJ1-1; TRBD1 might be the D (6 bases). This CDR3 has 12 amino acids. The V end was cut by 3 bases, the J end by 8 bases, with 13 bases between. The germline CDR1 and CDR2 sequences are DFQATT and SNEGSKA (reference sequence). Here the CDR3 DNA reads TGCAGTGCTAGTCGGGGGGGGGCGGAAGCTTTCTTT. Translation: CSASRGGAEAFF.

This sequence joins TRBV7-9 and TRBJ2-2, with D possibly TRBD2 on 6 matching bases. The CDR3 length is 14 residues. Trimming left V 8 bases short and J 7 bases short, with 17 bases between. Germline CDR1 SEHNR, CDR2 FQNEAQ (reference sequence). CDR3 amino acids: CASWIGTAGGELFF. The CDR3 coding sequence is TGTGCCAGCTGGATCGGGACTGCGGGCGGGGAGCTGTTTTTT.

V gene TRBV9 combines with J gene TRBJ1-3; a possible D gene is TRBD1 (5 bases). CDR1 and CDR2 from the germline V gene are SGDLS and YYNGEE. Trimming left V 0 bases short and J 0 bases short, with 10 bases between. The CDR3 is 16 amino acids. This CDR3 reads CASSVAPQGSGNTIYF. DNA of the CDR3: TGTGCCAGCAGCGTAGCTCCTCAGGGCTCTGGAAACACCATATATTTT.

In its sample, this clone was seen once. Different DNA sequences within this sample yield the same CDR3. This chain joins TRBV5-5 and TRBJ1-2; D may be TRBD1 (5 bases). The CDR3 totals 13 residues. Germline CDR1 and CDR2: SGHKS and YYEKEE (reference sequence). V was clipped by 0 bases and J by 2 bases, with 5 bases between them. CDR3 sequence reads: CASSLGQNYGYTF. The CDR3 nucleotides are TGTGCCAGCAGCTTGGGACAGAACTATGGCTACACCTTC.

The chain uses TRBV15 and TRBJ2-3; D is undetermined. This CDR3 comprises 13 residues. CDR1 is LNHNV and CDR2 is YYDKDF in the germline V gene (reference sequence). The germline V and J ends were trimmed by 0 bases and 3 bases, with 4 bases remaining between them. The CDR3 coding sequence is TGTGCCACCAGCAGAGATATGACAGATACGCAGTATTTT. Residues: CATSRDMTDTQYF.

The J gene is TRBJ2-3, the V gene TRBV4-3; tentative D call: TRBD1 (6 bases). V shed 4 bases and J shed 3 bases, with 17 bases lying between them. This CDR3 comprises 16 residues. Per germline, CDR1 LGHNA and CDR2 YSLEER. The CDR3 nucleotides are TGCGCCAGCAGCCCATTCGACAGGACCCCTACAGATACGCAGTATTTT. Residues: CASSPFDRTPTDTQYF.

This chain connects TRBV27 to TRBJ1-2, with D possibly TRBD1 on 6 matching bases. The CDR3 loop spans 13 amino acids. Germline V CDR1 and CDR2: MNHEY, SMNVEV (reference sequence). Trimming cost V 6 bases and J 4 bases, with 12 bases left between them. The CDR3 DNA is TGTGCCAGCAGAGGGGGTGGAGGCTATGGCTACACCTTC. It is translated as CASRGGGGYGYTF.

This clone was recorded once. The V call is TRBV12-5, the J call TRBJ1-2; D is perhaps TRBD1 (5 bases). Germline CDR1 LGHNT, CDR2 FRNRAP. The V gene lost 2 bases and the J gene lost 14 bases, with 21 bases spanning the gap. This CDR3 contains 14 residues. CDR3 protein: CASGLRLTDRTNTF. The CDR3 DNA follows: TGTGCTAGTGGTTTGCGGCTCACCGACAGAACGAATACCTTC.